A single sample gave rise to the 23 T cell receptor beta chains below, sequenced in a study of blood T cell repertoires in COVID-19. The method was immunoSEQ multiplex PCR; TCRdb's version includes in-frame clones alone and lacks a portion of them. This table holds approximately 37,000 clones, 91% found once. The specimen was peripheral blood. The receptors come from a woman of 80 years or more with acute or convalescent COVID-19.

The CDR3 DNA reads as TGTGCCAGCAGCTTAGACAGGGACACTGAAGCTTTCTTT. Its translation is CASSLDRDTEAFF. The genes are TRBV7-3 and TRBJ1-1, with 7 bases matching TRBD1. This CDR3 has 13 amino acids. Germline-derived CDR1 and CDR2 are SGHTA and FQGTGA. V lost 2 bases and J lost 3; bases outside the gene matches: 0.

The CDR3 region is CAWNRQYSPKGYTF. The CDR3 DNA sequence: TGTGCCTGGAACCGTCAATACAGCCCTAAGGGCTACACCTTC. The chain carries TRBV30 and TRBJ1-2; D remains unclear. Germline V gives CDR1 GTSNPN, CDR2 SVGIG (reference sequence). V was clipped by 4 bases and J by 8 bases, with 20 bases between them. The CDR3 is 14 residues long.

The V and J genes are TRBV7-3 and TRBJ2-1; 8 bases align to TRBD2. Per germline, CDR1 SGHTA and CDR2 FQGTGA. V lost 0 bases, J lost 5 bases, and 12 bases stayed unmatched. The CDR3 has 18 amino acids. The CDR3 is CASSLTPTGGGSNNEQFF. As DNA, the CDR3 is TGTGCCAGCAGCTTAACCCCAACGGGCGGGGGGAGCAACAATGAGCAGTTCTTC.

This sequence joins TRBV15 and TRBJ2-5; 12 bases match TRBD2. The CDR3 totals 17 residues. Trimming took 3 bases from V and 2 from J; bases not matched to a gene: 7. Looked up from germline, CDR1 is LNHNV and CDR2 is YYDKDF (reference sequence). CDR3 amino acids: CATSRVASGGEQETQYF. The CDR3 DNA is TGTGCCACCAGCAGGGTAGCTAGCGGGGGGGAACAAGAGACCCAGTACTTC.

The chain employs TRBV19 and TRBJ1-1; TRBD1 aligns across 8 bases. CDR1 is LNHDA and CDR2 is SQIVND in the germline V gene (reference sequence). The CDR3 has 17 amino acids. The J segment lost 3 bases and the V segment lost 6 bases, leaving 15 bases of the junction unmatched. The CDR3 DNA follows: TGTGCCAGTAGCCGTCAGGGACAGGCCTTTGGGGACACTGAAGCTTTCTTT. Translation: CASSRQGQAFGDTEAFF. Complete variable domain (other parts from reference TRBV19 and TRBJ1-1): DGGITQSPKYLFRKEGQNVTLSCEQNLNHDAMYWYRQDPGQGLRLIYYSQIVNDFQKGDIAEGYSVSREKKESFPLTVTSAQKNPTAFYLCASSRQGQAFGDTEAFFGQGTRLTVV.

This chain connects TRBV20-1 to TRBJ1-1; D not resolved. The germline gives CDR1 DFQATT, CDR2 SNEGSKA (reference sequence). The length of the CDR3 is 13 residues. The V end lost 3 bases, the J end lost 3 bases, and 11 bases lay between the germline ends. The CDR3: CSASWLADTEAFF. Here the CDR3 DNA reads TGCAGTGCTAGTTGGCTGGCAGACACTGAAGCTTTCTTT.

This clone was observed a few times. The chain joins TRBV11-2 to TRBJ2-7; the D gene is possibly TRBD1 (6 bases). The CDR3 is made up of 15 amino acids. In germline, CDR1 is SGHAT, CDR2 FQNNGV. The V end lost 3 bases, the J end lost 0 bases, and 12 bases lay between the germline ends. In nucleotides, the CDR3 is TGTGCCAGCAGCTTCACCGACAGGTCCTCCTACGAGCAGTACTTC. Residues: CASSFTDRSSYEQYF.

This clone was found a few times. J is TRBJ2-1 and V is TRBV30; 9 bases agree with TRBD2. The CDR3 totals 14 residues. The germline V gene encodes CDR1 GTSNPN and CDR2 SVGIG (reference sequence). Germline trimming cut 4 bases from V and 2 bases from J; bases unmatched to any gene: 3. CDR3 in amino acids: CAWTSSGAYNEQFF. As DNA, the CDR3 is TGTGCCTGGACCTCTAGCGGGGCCTACAATGAGCAGTTCTTC.

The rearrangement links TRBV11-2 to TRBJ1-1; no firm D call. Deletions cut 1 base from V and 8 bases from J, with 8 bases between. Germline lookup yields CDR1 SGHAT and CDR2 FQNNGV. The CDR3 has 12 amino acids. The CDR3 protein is CASSLGAGEAFF. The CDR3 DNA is TGTGCCAGCAGCTTAGGGGCAGGCGAAGCTTTCTTT.

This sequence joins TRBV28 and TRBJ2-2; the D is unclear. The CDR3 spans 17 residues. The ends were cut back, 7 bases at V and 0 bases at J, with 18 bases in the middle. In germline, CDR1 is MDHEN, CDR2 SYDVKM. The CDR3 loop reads CASTPALGSANTGELFF. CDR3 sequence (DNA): TGTGCCAGCACCCCGGCACTCGGGTCGGCGAACACCGGGGAGCTGTTTTTT.

The CDR3 sequence: CASSLGTGDTGELFF. The CDR3 region has the DNA TGTGCCAGCAGCCTCGGGACAGGGGACACCGGGGAGCTGTTTTTT. The chain has TRBV7-9 and TRBJ2-2, with TRBD1 matching over 10 bases. The CDR3 consists of 15 residues. Trimming removed 5 bases from V and 3 bases from J; junction bases left unmatched: 3. Germline values: CDR1 SEHNR, CDR2 FQNEAQ (reference sequence).

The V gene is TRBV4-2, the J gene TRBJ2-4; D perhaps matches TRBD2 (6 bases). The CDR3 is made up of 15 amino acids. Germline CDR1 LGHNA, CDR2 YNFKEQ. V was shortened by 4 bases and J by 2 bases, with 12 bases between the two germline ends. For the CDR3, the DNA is TGTGCCAGCAGCCCCGGGAGCCGGACCAAAAACATTCAGTACTTC. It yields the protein CASSPGSRTKNIQYF.

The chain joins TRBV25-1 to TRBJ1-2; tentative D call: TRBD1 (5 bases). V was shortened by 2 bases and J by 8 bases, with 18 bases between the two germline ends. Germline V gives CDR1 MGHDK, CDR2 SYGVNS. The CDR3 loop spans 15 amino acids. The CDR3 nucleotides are TGTGCCAGCAGTGAACCCGGGAGGGGTCTGAGGGGCTACACCTTC. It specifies CASSEPGRGLRGYTF.

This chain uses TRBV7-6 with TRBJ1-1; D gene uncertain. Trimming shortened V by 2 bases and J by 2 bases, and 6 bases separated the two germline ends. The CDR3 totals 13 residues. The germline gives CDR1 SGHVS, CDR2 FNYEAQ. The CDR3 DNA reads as TGTGCCAGCAGCTTACGAGCAAACACTGAAGCTTTCTTT. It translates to CASSLRANTEAFF.

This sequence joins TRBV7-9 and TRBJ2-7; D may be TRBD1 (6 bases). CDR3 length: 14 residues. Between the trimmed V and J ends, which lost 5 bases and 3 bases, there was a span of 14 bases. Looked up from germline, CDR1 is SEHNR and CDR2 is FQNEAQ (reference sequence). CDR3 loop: CASSHGQGRYEQYF. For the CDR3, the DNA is TGTGCCAGCAGCCACGGGCAGGGGCGCTACGAGCAGTACTTC.

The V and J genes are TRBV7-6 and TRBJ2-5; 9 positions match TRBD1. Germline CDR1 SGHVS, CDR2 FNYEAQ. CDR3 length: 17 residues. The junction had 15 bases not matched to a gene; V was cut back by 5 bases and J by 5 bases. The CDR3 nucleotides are TGTGCCAGCAGCACCCGGGACAGGGAGAGTTTGGTGGAGACCCAGTACTTC. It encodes CASSTRDRESLVETQYF.

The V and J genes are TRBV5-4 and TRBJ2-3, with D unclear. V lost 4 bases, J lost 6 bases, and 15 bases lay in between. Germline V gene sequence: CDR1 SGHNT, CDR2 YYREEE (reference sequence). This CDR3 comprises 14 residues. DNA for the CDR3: TGTGCCAGCAGCCTAGGATGGGTGGCCGATACGCAGTATTTT. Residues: CASSLGWVADTQYF.

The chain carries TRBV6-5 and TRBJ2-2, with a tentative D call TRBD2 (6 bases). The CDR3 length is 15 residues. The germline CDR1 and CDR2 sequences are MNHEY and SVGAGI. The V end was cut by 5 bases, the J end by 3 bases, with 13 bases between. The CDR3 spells CASSPGTFYTGELFF. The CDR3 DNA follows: TGTGCCAGCAGTCCCGGGACTTTTTACACCGGGGAGCTGTTTTTT.

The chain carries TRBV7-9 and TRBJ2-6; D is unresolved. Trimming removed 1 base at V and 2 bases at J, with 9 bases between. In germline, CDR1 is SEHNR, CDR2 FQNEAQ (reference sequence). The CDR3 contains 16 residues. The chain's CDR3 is CASSLGAGAGANVLTF. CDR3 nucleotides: TGTGCCAGCAGCTTAGGGGCAGGCGCTGGGGCCAACGTCCTGACTTTC.

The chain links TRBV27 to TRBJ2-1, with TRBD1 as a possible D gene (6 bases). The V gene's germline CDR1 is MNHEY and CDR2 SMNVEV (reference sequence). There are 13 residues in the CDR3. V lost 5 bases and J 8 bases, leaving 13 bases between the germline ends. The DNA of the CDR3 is TGTGCCAGCAGTAAAATCCAGGGGTATGAGCAGTTCTTC. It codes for CASSKIQGYEQFF.

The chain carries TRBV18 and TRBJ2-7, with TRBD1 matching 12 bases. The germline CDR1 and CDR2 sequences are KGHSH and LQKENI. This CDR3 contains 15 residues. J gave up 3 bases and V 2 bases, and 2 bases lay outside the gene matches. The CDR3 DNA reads TGTGCCAGCTCACCAGGGACAGGGGGCTTCTACGAGCAGTACTTC. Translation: CASSPGTGGFYEQYF.

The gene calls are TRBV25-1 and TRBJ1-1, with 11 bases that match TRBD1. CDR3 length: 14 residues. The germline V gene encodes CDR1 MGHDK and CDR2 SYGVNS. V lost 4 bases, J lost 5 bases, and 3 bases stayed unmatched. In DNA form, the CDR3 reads TGTGCCAGCAGTGGGGACAGGGGGTATACTGAAGCTTTCTTT. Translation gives CASSGDRGYTEAFF. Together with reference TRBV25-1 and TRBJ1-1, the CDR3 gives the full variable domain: EADIYQTPRYLVIGTGKKITLECSQTMGHDKMYWYQQDPGMELHLIHYSYGVNSTEKGDLSSESTVSRIRTEHFPLTLESARPSHTSQYLCASSGDRGYTEAFFGQGTRLTVV.

The CDR3: CSVDRGTGELFF. The CDR3 DNA reads TGCAGCGTTGACAGGGGCACCGGGGAGCTGTTTTTT. This sequence joins TRBV29-1 and TRBJ2-2, with D perhaps TRBD1 (6 bases). V lost 3 bases and J 4 bases, leaving 6 bases between the germline ends. CDR3 length: 12 residues. CDR1 and CDR2 from the germline V gene are SQVTM and ANQGSEA.